This TCR beta chain was recorded in a study of blood T cell repertoires in COVID-19. Participants' reported clinical history set cohort assignment. Recovered Cohort 3 donors showed two negative PCRs, clearance, or symptom resolution. How the authors handled the data: Reference gene primers were amplified, and this amplification served to estimate nucleated cell counts. Some clones are missing from TCRdb's copy, which holds only in-frame ones; the method was immunoSEQ multiplex PCR. V and J calls and clone size follow that table, whereas D and trimming were derived from the DNA. The table has roughly 400,000 clones, 80% to 90% seen once. CDR1 is SGHDT and CDR2 is YYEEEE in the germline V gene. The CDR3 covers 14 residues. V dropped 0 bases and J dropped 7; count of bases not matched to a gene: 5.

The chain recombines TRBV5-6 with TRBJ1-2; 8 nucleotides line up with TRBD1. This TCR was sampled from a man aged 30-40 years who had recovered from COVID-19. The sample taken for sequencing was PBMCs or T cells enriched from blood (not recorded which). CDR3 region: CASSLVTGGGGYTF. Here the CDR3 DNA reads TGTGCCAGCAGCTTGGTAACAGGGGGTGGTGGCTACACCTTC. Together with reference TRBV5-6 and TRBJ1-2, the CDR3 gives the full variable domain: DAGVTQSPTHLIKTRGQQVTLRCSPKSGHDTVSWYQQALGQGPQFIFQYYEEEERQRGNFPDRFSGHQFPNYSSELNVNALLLGDSALYLCASSLVTGGGGYTFGSGTRLTVV.